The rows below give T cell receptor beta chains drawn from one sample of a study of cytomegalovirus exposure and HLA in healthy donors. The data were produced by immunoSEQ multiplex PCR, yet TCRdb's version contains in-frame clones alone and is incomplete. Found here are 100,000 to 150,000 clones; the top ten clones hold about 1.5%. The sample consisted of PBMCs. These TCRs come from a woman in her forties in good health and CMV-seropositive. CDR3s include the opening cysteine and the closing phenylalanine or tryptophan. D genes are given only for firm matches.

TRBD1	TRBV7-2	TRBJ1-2	CASSPGQNYGYTF	TGTGCCAGCAGCCCGGGACAGAACTATGGCTACACCTTC
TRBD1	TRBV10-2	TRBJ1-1	CASSRDRNTEAFF	TGCGCCAGCAGTCGGGACAGAAACACTGAAGCTTTCTTT
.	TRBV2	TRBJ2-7	CASSETGSSYEQYF	TGTGCCAGCAGTGAAACGGGGTCCTCCTACGAGCAGTACTTC
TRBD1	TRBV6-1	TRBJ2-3	CASSQGADTQYF	TGTGCCAGCAGTCAGGGGGCAGATACGCAGTATTTT
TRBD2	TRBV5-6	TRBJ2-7	CASSLTSGSTYEQYF	TGTGCCAGCAGCTTGACTAGCGGGAGTACGTACGAGCAGTACTTC
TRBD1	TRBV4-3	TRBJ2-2	CASSDREWAGELFF	TGCGCCAGCAGCGACAGGGAGTGGGCCGGGGAGCTGTTTTTT
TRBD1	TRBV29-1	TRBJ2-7	CSVELGQGSDEQYF	TGCAGCGTTGAACTGGGACAGGGCTCCGACGAGCAGTACTTC
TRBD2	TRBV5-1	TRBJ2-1	CASSLGGGSEQFF	TGCGCCAGCAGCTTGGGCGGGGGAAGTGAGCAGTTCTTC
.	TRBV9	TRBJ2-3	CASSSTGTDTQYF	TGTGCCAGCAGCTCTACGGGCACAGATACGCAGTATTTT
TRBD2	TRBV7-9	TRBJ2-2	CASSSNRLAGSGELFF	TGTGCCAGCAGCTCGAACCGACTAGCGGGATCGGGGGAGCTGTTTTTT
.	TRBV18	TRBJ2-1	CASSPPTVAINEQFF	TGTGCCAGCTCACCCCCCACAGTGGCTATAAATGAGCAGTTCTTC
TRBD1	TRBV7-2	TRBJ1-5	CASSLDKGAAQPQHF	TGTGCCAGCAGCCTCGATAAGGGGGCCGCTCAGCCCCAGCATTTT
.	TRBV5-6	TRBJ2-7	CASSLSTIRPYEQYF	TGTGCCAGCAGCTTGTCCACAATCCGTCCCTACGAGCAGTACTTC
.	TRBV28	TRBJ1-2	CASSLNSLYGYTF	TGTGCCAGCAGTTTAAACAGCTTATATGGCTACACCTTC
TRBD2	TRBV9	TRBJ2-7	CASSASGAYYEQYF	TGTGCCAGCAGCGCAAGCGGGGCCTACTACGAGCAGTACTTC
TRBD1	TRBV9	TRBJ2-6	CASSATGERSGANVLTF	TGTGCCAGCAGCGCTACAGGGGAGAGGTCTGGGGCCAACGTCCTGACTTTC
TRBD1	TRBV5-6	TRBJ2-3	CASVRTGGDTQYF	TGTGCCAGCGTCCGGACAGGGGGAGACACGCAGTATTTT
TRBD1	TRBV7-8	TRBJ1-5	CASGLPRQGIDSNQPQHF	TGTGCCAGCGGACTACCGAGACAGGGGATTGATAGCAATCAGCCCCAGCATTTT
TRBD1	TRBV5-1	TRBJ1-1	CASSLGTGGGFGEAFF	TGCGCCAGCAGCTTGGGGACAGGGGGCGGGTTTGGTGAAGCTTTCTTT
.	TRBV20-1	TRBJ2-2	CSAQNTGELFF	TGCAGTGCTCAGAACACCGGGGAGCTGTTTTTT
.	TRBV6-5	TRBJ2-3	CASSYHEQYRPVVEYF	TGTGCCAGCAGTTACCACGAACAATACAGGCCGGTGGTGGAGTATTTT
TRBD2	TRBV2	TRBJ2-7	CASSYSGTSSYEQYF	TGTGCCAGCAGTTACAGCGGGACTAGCTCCTACGAGCAGTACTTC
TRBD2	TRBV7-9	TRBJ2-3	CASSPGGVSDTQYF	TGTGCCAGCAGTCCGGGAGGGGTCTCAGATACGCAGTATTTT
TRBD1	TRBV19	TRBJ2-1	CASSTLDRGPSNEQFF	TGTGCCAGTAGTACCCTCGACAGGGGCCCGTCTAATGAGCAGTTCTTC
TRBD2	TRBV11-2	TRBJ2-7	CASSSLTSGSSYEQYF	TGTGCCAGCAGCTCCCTTACTAGCGGTAGCTCCTACGAGCAGTACTTC
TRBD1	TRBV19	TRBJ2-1	CASSWGQVRFYNEQFF	TGTGCCAGTAGTTGGGGACAGGTTCGGTTCTACAATGAGCAGTTCTTC
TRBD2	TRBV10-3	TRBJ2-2	CAISGGRGDTGELFF	TGTGCCATCTCCGGGGGGCGGGGGGACACCGGGGAGCTGTTTTTT
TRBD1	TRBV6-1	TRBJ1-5	CASSEDRGDRQPQHF	TGTGCCAGCAGCGAGGACAGGGGGGATCGGCAGCCCCAGCATTTT
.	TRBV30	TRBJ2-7	CAWGPRSSYEQYF	TGTGCCTGGGGCCCTCGGAGCTCCTACGAGCAGTACTTC
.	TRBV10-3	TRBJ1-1	CAISEPGLTDTEAFF	TGTGCCATCAGTGAGCCCGGCCTGACAGACACTGAAGCTTTCTTT
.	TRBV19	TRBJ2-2	CASSIEGPLRTGELFF	TGTGCCAGTAGTATAGAGGGCCCGTTACGCACCGGGGAGCTGTTTTTT
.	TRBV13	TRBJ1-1	CASSLLAEAFF	TGTGCCAGCAGCTTATTAGCAGAAGCTTTCTTT
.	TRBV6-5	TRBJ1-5	CASSAGSGNQPQHF	TGTGCCAGCAGTGCAGGGTCGGGCAATCAGCCCCAGCATTTT
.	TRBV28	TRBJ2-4	CASSLGQRSKNIQYF	TGTGCCAGCAGTTTAGGGCAGCGGTCCAAAAACATTCAGTACTTC
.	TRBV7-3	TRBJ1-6	CASSLDGRRSPLHF	TGTGCCAGCAGCTTAGATGGGAGACGGTCACCCCTCCACTTT
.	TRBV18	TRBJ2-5	CASSPPNRAQETQYF	TGTGCCAGCTCACCACCGAACAGGGCACAAGAGACCCAGTACTTC
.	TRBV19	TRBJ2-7	CASSIGLIGVTSYEQYF	TGTGCCAGTAGTATAGGATTGATCGGGGTAACCTCCTACGAGCAGTACTTC
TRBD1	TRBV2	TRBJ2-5	CASRRGTGPEETQYF	TGTGCCAGCAGAAGAGGGACAGGGCCTGAGGAGACCCAGTACTTC
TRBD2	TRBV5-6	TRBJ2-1	CASSMLAGTSGHNEQFF	TGTGCCAGCAGTATGTTGGCGGGGACTAGCGGCCACAATGAGCAGTTCTTC
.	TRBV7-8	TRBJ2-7	CASSLVQGGGEQYF	TGTGCCAGCAGCTTAGTACAGGGGGGGGGCGAGCAGTACTTC
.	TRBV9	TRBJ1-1	CASSPQGFGHTEAFF	TGTGCCAGCAGCCCTCAGGGGTTTGGGCACACTGAAGCTTTCTTT
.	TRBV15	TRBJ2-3	CATSREARGESDTQYF	TGTGCCACCAGCAGAGAAGCCAGGGGGGAATCAGATACGCAGTATTTT
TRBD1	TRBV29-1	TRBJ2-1	CSVGGTGGYNEQFF	TGCAGCGTTGGGGGGACAGGGGGCTACAATGAGCAGTTCTTC
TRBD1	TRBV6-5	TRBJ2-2	CASSYNRGTGELFF	TGTGCCAGCAGTTACAACAGGGGCACCGGGGAGCTGTTTTTT
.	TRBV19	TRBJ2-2	CASTPGQPLNTGELFF	TGTGCCAGTACCCCAGGACAGCCCTTAAACACCGGGGAGCTGTTTTTT
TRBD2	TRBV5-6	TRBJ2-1	CASSLRLAGERSDAFF	TGTGCCAGCAGCCTGCGACTAGCGGGAGAACGGTCGGATGCGTTCTTC
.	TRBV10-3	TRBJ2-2	CAITQEGFAGELFF	TGTGCCATTACTCAGGAGGGTTTCGCCGGGGAGCTGTTTTTT
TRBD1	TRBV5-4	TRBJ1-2	CASSPGGPNYGYTF	TGTGCCAGCAGTCCAGGGGGCCCCAACTATGGCTACACCTTC
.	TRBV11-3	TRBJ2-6	CASSPGGPGANVLTF	TGTGCCAGCAGCCCCGGGGGGCCTGGGGCCAACGTCCTGACTTTC
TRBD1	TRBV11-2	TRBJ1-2	CASSQRQGNYGYTF	TGTGCCAGCAGCCAGCGACAGGGCAACTATGGCTACACCTTC
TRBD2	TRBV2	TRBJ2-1	CASSGGEAGGINEQFF	TGTGCCAGCAGCGGGGGTGAGGCGGGAGGGATCAATGAGCAGTTCTTC
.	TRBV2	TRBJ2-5	CASSESFGGGGTRETQYF	TGTGCCAGCAGTGAATCCTTCGGGGGAGGTGGAACACGGGAGACCCAGTACTTC
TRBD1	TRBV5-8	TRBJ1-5	CASSYYSGTVKQPQHF	TGTGCCAGCAGCTACTACTCCGGGACAGTTAAGCAGCCCCAGCATTTT
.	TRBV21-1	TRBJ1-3	CASRDRTGNTIYF	TGTGCCAGCAGGGACAGAACTGGAAACACCATATATTTT
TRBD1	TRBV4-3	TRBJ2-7	CASSQFRDSEQYF	TGCGCCAGCAGCCAGTTCCGGGACAGCGAGCAGTACTTC
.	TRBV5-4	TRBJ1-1	CASSREVETEAFF	TGTGCCAGCAGCCGGGAGGTTGAGACTGAAGCTTTCTTT